The source of this T cell receptor beta chain is a study of blood T cell repertoires in COVID-19. TCRdb keeps only in-frame clones here, not all; method: immunoSEQ multiplex PCR. The sample yields about 78,000 clones, approximately 86% seen once. Source material: peripheral blood. The receptor's source is a man aged 50 to 60 with active or convalescent COVID-19.

The CDR3 here is CASSLLAGASGEQYF. For the CDR3, the DNA is TGTGCCAGCAGTTTATTGGCGGGGGCCAGCGGGGAGCAGTACTTC. This chain uses TRBV28 with TRBJ2-7, with D possibly being TRBD2 (7 bases). The CDR3 covers 15 residues. The V gene's germline CDR1 is MDHEN and CDR2 SYDVKM. Trimming cost V 1 base and J 7 bases, with 17 bases left between them. The full variable domain, rest sourced from reference TRBV28 and TRBJ2-7, is DVKVTQSSRYLVKRTGEKVFLECVQDMDHENMFWYRQDPGLGLRLIYFSYDVKMKEKGDIPEGYSVSREKKERFSLILESASTNQTSMYLCASSLLAGASGEQYFGPGTRLTVT.